Listed below are T cell receptor beta chains from one sample, sequenced in a study of T cells in Graves' hyperthyroidism and ophthalmopathy. TCRdb re-derived calls from the multiplex PCR reads in MiXCR, one entry per CDR3 protein. The table lists 650,000 to 850,000 distinct CDR3 sequences, roughly 20% of them singletons. The specimen sequenced was blood. These TCRs come from a woman between 45 and 60 years old with Graves' hyperthyroidism that later progressed to Graves' ophthalmopathy. CDR3s include the opening cysteine and the closing phenylalanine or tryptophan. The order of the fields is clone size, V gene, J gene, D gene, CDR3 protein, CDR3 DNA. The D gene is left open where the match is weak. A clone size is listed for some rows: how often the clone was seen (once, few, many), or a class if it is expanded.

NA,TRBV6-6,TRBJ2-2,NA,CASSYGENTGELFF,TGTGCCAGCAGTTATGGAGAGAACACCGGGGAGCTGTTTTTT
few,TRBV7-2,TRBJ1-5,NA,CASSRQYGSNQPRHF,TGTGCCAGCAGCCGTCAATATGGTAGCAATCAGCCCCGGCATTTT
NA,TRBV7-9,TRBJ1-5,NA,CASSSQQREGQPQHF,TGTGCCAGCAGCTCCCAGCAAAGGGAGGGTCAGCCCCAGCATTTT
few,TRBV27,TRBJ1-4,NA,CASSDRAGWREKLFF,TGTGCCAGCAGTGACCGCGCAGGGTGGAGGGAAAAACTGTTTTTT
few,TRBV12-3/TRBV12-4,TRBJ1-1,NA,CASSARGTMNTEAFF,TGTGCCAGCAGTGCTCGGGGGACGATGAACACTGAAGCTTTCTTT
NA,TRBV5-1,TRBJ1-4,NA,CASSLAGPTNEKLFF,TGCGCCAGCAGCTTAGCCGGGCCAACTAATGAAAAACTGTTTTTT
NA,TRBV6-2/TRBV6-3,TRBJ1-1,NA,CASSYSRYEDTEAFF,TGTGCCAGCAGTTACTCGAGGTATGAAGACACTGAAGCTTTCTTT
few,TRBV6-1,TRBJ1-2,NA,CASAIGTNGYTF,TGTGCCAGCGCAATCGGGACAAATGGCTACACCTTC
many,TRBV20-1,TRBJ1-5,NA,CSASGRANQPQHF,TGCAGTGCTAGTGGCAGGGCCAATCAGCCCCAGCATTTT
many,TRBV5-1,TRBJ1-1,TRBD1,CASSPGQGELLREAFF,TGCGCCAGCAGCCCTGGACAGGGCGAGCTCCTGCGAGAAGCTTTCTTT
few,TRBV28,TRBJ1-1,NA,CASRTDWEAFF,TGTGCCAGCAGGACGGACTGGGAAGCTTTCTTT
many,TRBV29-1,TRBJ2-7,NA,CSVAVGTYEQYF,TGCAGCGTTGCGGTCGGTACCTACGAGCAGTACTTC
NA,TRBV27,TRBJ1-1,NA,CASSPHLGLNTEAFF,TGTGCCAGCAGTCCCCACTTGGGGCTGAACACTGAAGCTTTCTTT
few,TRBV25-1,TRBJ2-3,TRBD2,CASSPPTSGGSTDTQYF,TGTGCCAGCAGCCCCCCCACTAGCGGGGGAAGCACAGATACGCAGTATTTT
few,TRBV2,TRBJ2-7,NA,CASKDGSANEQYF,TGTGCCAGCAAAGACGGGTCCGCGAACGAGCAGTACTTC
NA,TRBV7-9,TRBJ1-6,TRBD1,CASSRTGSGTPLHF,TGTGCCAGCAGCCGGACAGGTTCTGGGACACCCCTCCACTTT
many,TRBV11-3,TRBJ2-2,NA,CASSFRSGELFF,TGTGCCAGCAGCTTTAGGTCCGGGGAGCTGTTTTTT
few,TRBV10-2,TRBJ2-5,TRBD1,CASREDRTETQYF,TGCGCCAGCAGGGAGGACAGGACAGAGACCCAGTACTTC
few,TRBV10-3,TRBJ2-1,TRBD1,CATDEPGQGADEQFF,TGTGCCACCGACGAACCGGGACAGGGGGCCGATGAGCAGTTCTTC
few,TRBV7-8,TRBJ2-7,TRBD1,CASSLTGTGVYEQYF,TGTGCCAGCAGCTTGACCGGGACAGGGGTCTACGAGCAGTACTTC
NA,TRBV6-1,TRBJ1-3,NA,CASRRRSGNTIYF,TGTGCCAGCAGACGAAGGAGTGGAAACACCATATATTTT
few,TRBV4-1,TRBJ1-1,NA,CASSQEEGRPAFF,TGCGCCAGCAGCCAAGAGGAGGGGCGCCCAGCTTTCTTT
many,TRBV7-2,TRBJ2-7,NA,CALGLEQYF,TGTGCTCTAGGGCTCGAGCAGTACTTC
many,TRBV7-9,TRBJ1-1,NA,CASSGGGTNTEAFF,TGTGCCAGCAGCGGAGGCGGGACGAACACTGAAGCTTTCTTT
NA,TRBV6-5,TRBJ1-1,NA,CASSYSWQGNTEAFF,TGTGCCAGCAGTTACTCGTGGCAGGGGAACACTGAAGCTTTCTTT
NA,TRBV12-3/TRBV12-4,TRBJ2-1,TRBD2,CASSLRLAGALTYNGQFF,TGTGCCAGCAGTTTGCGACTAGCGGGGGCCTTGACCTACAATGGGCAGTTCTTC
many,TRBV5-1,TRBJ2-7,NA,CASRPQGGYEQYF,TGCGCCAGCAGGCCCCAGGGGGGCTACGAGCAGTACTTC
few,TRBV10-3,TRBJ2-3,TRBD2,CAISEISGGSGGTDTQYF,TGTGCCATCAGTGAGATTAGCGGGGGATCCGGGGGAACAGATACGCAGTATTTT
NA,TRBV12-5,TRBJ2-5,NA,CASGFSEQETQYF,TGTGCTAGTGGTTTTTCGGAGCAAGAGACCCAGTACTTC
few,TRBV6-1,TRBJ2-3,NA,CASSESGSGTDTQYF,TGTGCCAGCAGTGAGTCGGGAAGCGGAACAGATACGCAGTATTTT
NA,TRBV24-1,TRBJ2-1,NA,CATSDQGPRRNEQFF,TGTGCCACCAGTGACCAGGGACCGAGGCGGAATGAGCAGTTCTTC
NA,TRBV7-9,TRBJ1-6,TRBD1,CASSLKQGGSPLHF,TGTGCCAGCAGCTTAAAACAGGGGGGTTCACCCCTCCACTTT
few,TRBV6-1,TRBJ2-7,TRBD1,CAVRDRVYYEQYF,TGTGCCGTACGGGACAGGGTATACTACGAGCAGTACTTC
NA,TRBV6-1,TRBJ1-6,NA,CASSEVGGRVGSPLHF,TGTGCCAGCAGTGAAGTCGGGGGCAGGGTAGGTTCACCCCTCCACTTT
many,TRBV7-9,TRBJ2-3,NA,CASSPSSRGPTDTQYF,TGTGCCAGCAGCCCATCCTCTCGGGGGCCCACAGATACGCAGTATTTT
NA,TRBV12-5,TRBJ1-2,NA,CASGLGQGNYGYTF,TGTGCTAGTGGTTTGGGCCAGGGGAACTATGGCTACACCTTC
NA,TRBV7-9,TRBJ1-1,NA,CASSLAPLAGGTEAFF,TGTGCCAGCAGCTTAGCACCCCTGGCGGGAGGCACTGAAGCTTTCTTT
many,TRBV12-3/TRBV12-4,TRBJ1-2,TRBD1,CASSLDPGQGSGYTF,TGTGCCAGCAGTTTAGATCCGGGACAGGGGTCTGGCTACACCTTC
NA,TRBV6-1,TRBJ1-5,NA,CASSEFGGRINQPQHF,TGTGCCAGCAGTGAATTTGGCGGTAGAATCAATCAGCCCCAGCATTTT
NA,TRBV4-1,TRBJ1-4,TRBD1,CASSHRTGGDEKLFF,TGCGCCAGCAGCCACCGGACAGGGGGAGACGAAAAACTGTTTTTT
many,TRBV2,TRBJ2-1,TRBD1,CASSTLGTALNNEQFF,TGTGCCAGCAGTACTCTCGGGACAGCCTTGAACAATGAGCAGTTCTTC
many,TRBV2,TRBJ2-7,NA,CASSDGIAEQYF,TGTGCCAGCAGTGACGGGATAGCGGAGCAGTACTTC
many,TRBV7-9,TRBJ1-5,NA,CASSLADGSNQPQHF,TGTGCCAGCAGCTTAGCGGACGGGAGCAATCAGCCCCAGCATTTT
many,TRBV6-5,TRBJ1-4,TRBD1,CASSYSGGNEKLFF,TGTGCCAGCAGTTACTCAGGGGGCAATGAAAAACTGTTTTTT
many,TRBV7-8,TRBJ2-5,NA,CASRHSGAGQETQYF,TGTGCCAGCAGACATAGTGGGGCAGGCCAAGAGACCCAGTACTTC
NA,TRBV5-1,TRBJ1-2,TRBD1,CASSRSSMTGGYGYTF,TGCGCCAGCAGCCGATCATCCATGACAGGGGGCTATGGCTACACCTTC
NA,TRBV10-1,TRBJ2-1,TRBD2,CASSEVAGYNEQFF,TGCGCCAGCAGTGAAGTAGCGGGGTACAATGAGCAGTTCTTC
NA,TRBV27,TRBJ2-7,TRBD2,CASRGRGSSSYEQYF,TGTGCCAGCAGAGGGAGGGGATCCAGCTCCTACGAGCAGTACTTC
many,TRBV3-1,TRBJ2-7,NA,CASSQESSSEQYF,TGTGCCAGCAGCCAAGAGTCGTCGAGCGAGCAGTACTTC
many,TRBV2,TRBJ2-2,TRBD1,CASSETGGGELFF,TGTGCCAGCAGTGAGACAGGGGGCGGGGAGCTGTTTTTT
NA,TRBV3-1,TRBJ1-2,TRBD1,CASSQEDRAPIGYTF,TGTGCCAGCAGCCAAGAGGACAGGGCTCCCATTGGCTACACCTTC
NA,TRBV7-9,TRBJ2-7,NA,CASSLVSLLSYEQYF,TGTGCCAGCAGCTTAGTCAGTCTTCTCTCCTACGAGCAGTACTTC
NA,TRBV12-3/TRBV12-4,TRBJ2-2,NA,CASSLYGAGTGELFF,TGTGCCAGCAGTTTGTATGGGGCCGGCACCGGGGAGCTGTTTTTT